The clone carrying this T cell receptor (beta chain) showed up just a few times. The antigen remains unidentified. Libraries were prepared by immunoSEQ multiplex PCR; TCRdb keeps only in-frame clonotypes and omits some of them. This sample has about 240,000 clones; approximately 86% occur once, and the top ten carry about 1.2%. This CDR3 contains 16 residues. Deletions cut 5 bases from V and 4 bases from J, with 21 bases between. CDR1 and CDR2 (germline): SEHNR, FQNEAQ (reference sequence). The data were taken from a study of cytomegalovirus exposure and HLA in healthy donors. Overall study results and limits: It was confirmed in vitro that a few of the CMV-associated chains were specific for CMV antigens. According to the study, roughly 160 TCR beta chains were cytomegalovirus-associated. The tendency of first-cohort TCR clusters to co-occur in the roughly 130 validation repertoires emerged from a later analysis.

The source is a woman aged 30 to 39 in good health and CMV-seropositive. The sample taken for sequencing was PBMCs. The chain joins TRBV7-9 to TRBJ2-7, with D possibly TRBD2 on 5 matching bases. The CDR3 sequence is CASSPRTGSRGYEQYF. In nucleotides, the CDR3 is TGTGCCAGCAGCCCCCGGACGGGAAGTCGGGGTTACGAGCAGTACTTC. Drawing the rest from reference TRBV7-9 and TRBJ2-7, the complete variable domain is DTGVSQNPRHKITKRGQNVTFRCDPISEHNRLYWYRQTLGQGPEFLTYFQNEAQLEKSRLLSDRFSAERPKGSFSTLEIQRTEQGDSAMYLCASSPRTGSRGYEQYFGPGTRLTVT.